The present T cell receptor (beta chain) was sequenced within a study of CD8 T cells in ankylosing spondylitis. Findings and limits, study-wide: Characteristic of ankylosing spondylitis blood, it appeared, was a TCR beta motif comprising roughly eight highly homologous variants. Disease-linked clones reportedly concentrated significantly in matched ankylosing spondylitis synovial fluid.

The germline V and J ends were trimmed by 3 bases and 3 bases, with 8 bases remaining between them. CDR3 size: 13 residues. A word on this clonotype: What it binds is unknown.

MiXCR was run by TCRdb on the 5' RACE reads, yielding one entry per CDR3 protein. Of about 480,000 distinct CDR3 sequences in the sample, over 15% were seen once. The source material was blood, either unsorted or a sorted T cell fraction (not recorded which). The TCR comes from a male donor with ankylosing spondylitis. V is TRBV12-3 or TRBV12-4 and J is TRBJ1-1; D unclear. The CDR3 reads CASSFKPDTEAFF. CDR3 nucleotides: TGTGCCAGCAGTTTCAAGCCAGACACTGAAGCTTTCTTT.